The rows below give T cell receptor beta chains drawn from one sample of a study of blood T cell repertoires in COVID-19. Here immunoSEQ multiplex PCR was the method, and the copy in TCRdb shows in-frame clones only, minus some. The sample yields under 45,000 clones, 80% to 90% seen once. Sequencing input: peripheral blood. Receptors were obtained from a man aged 35 to 55 with active COVID-19. Each CDR3 is given with its conserved first and last residue. Fields, in order: J gene, D gene, clone size, V gene, CDR3 DNA, CDR3 protein. The D gene is left open where the match is weak. Expanded clones are given a class, and other clones once, few, many or no size at all.

TRBJ2-1 TRBD1 NA TRBV15 TGTGCCACCAGCAAACGGACAGGGCTGGGGAATGAGCAGTTCTTC CATSKRTGLGNEQFF
TRBJ2-1 TRBD2 NA TRBV19 TGTGCCAGTAGTACCTACAGGACTAGCGGGAGAGTGGATGAGCAGTTCTTC CASSTYRTSGRVDEQFF
TRBJ1-2 NA NA TRBV2 TGTGCCAGCAGTGAAGACGGCCCCAGGGACTATGGCTACACCTTC CASSEDGPRDYGYTF
TRBJ1-5 NA NA TRBV19 TGTGCCAGTAGTACGGGACGGGGGAGCAATCAGCCCCAGCATTTT CASSTGRGSNQPQHF
TRBJ1-2 NA NA TRBV2 TGTGCCAGCAGTGAAGCCAGGAGGGCGGGTGGCTACACCTTC CASSEARRAGGYTF
TRBJ2-1 NA NA TRBV27 TGTGCCAGCAGTTTTCCCGGGACAAGATCCTCCAGTGAGCAGTTCTTC CASSFPGTRSSSEQFF
TRBJ1-5 TRBD1 NA TRBV28 TGTGCCAGCAGCAAACAGGGGGTAAATCAGCCCCAGCATTTT CASSKQGVNQPQHF
TRBJ1-6 TRBD1 NA TRBV10-3 TGTGCCATCAGTAACGGACAGGAGAATTCACCCCTCCACTTT CAISNGQENSPLHF
TRBJ2-5 NA once TRBV6-5 TGTGCCAGCAGTCCCCAACTAGAGACCCAGTACTTC CASSPQLETQYF
TRBJ2-1 TRBD1 few TRBV10-3 TGTGCCATCAGTGAATGGGACAGAAGCTACAATGAGCAGTTCTTC CAISEWDRSYNEQFF
TRBJ1-5 NA once TRBV9 TGTGCCAGCAGCGGGGGGGTTATGGGGCAGCCCCAGCATTTT CASSGGVMGQPQHF
TRBJ2-7 NA NA TRBV5-1 TGCGCCAGCAGCTTTAAGGGAGACTACGAGCAGTACTTC CASSFKGDYEQYF
TRBJ1-5 TRBD1 NA TRBV28 TGTGCCAGCAGGCCGGACAGGGTGAGTCAGCCCCAGCATTTT CASRPDRVSQPQHF
TRBJ2-7 NA NA TRBV19 TGTGCCAGTAGCCCGGCCGGAGGGCCCCTCGAGCAGTACTTC CASSPAGGPLEQYF
TRBJ1-1 TRBD1 NA TRBV10-3 TGTGCCATCAGTAAAGGTATAGGACAGGGGGCGGTTAGCACTGAAGCTTTCTTT CAISKGIGQGAVSTEAFF
TRBJ1-3 TRBD1 NA TRBV6-6 TGTGCCAGCAAGAGGGGACAGGCCCCTGGAAACACCATATATTTT CASKRGQAPGNTIYF
TRBJ2-3 TRBD1 NA TRBV4-2 TGTGCCAGCAGCTCTGAAGCACAGGGGGGCACAGATACGCAGTATTTT CASSSEAQGGTDTQYF
TRBJ1-4 NA few TRBV21-1 TGTGCCAGCAGCAAGTCCCCAACGAACAGTGCAACTAATGAAAAACTGTTTTTT CASSKSPTNSATNEKLFF
TRBJ1-5 NA NA TRBV12-3/TRBV12-4 TGTGCCAGCAGTTTGGAGAGGGCTCAGCCCCAGCATTTT CASSLERAQPQHF
TRBJ2-5 NA few TRBV7-3 TGTGCCAGCAGCTTTGCCGAGAAGGGGGAGACCCAGTACTTC CASSFAEKGETQYF
TRBJ2-7 TRBD1 NA TRBV27 TGTGCCAGCAGTGGGAGAGCACCGGGACAGGGGGGTTACGAGCAGTACTTC CASSGRAPGQGGYEQYF
TRBJ2-3 NA NA TRBV5-1 TGCGCCAGCAGCTTGGGCAGTAGCACAGATACGCAGTATTTT CASSLGSSTDTQYF
TRBJ2-1 TRBD2 NA TRBV20-1 TGCAGTGCTAGTAGCGGGAGGGCCCACAATGAGCAGTTCTTC CSASSGRAHNEQFF
TRBJ1-2 NA NA TRBV7-2 TGTGCCAGCAGCTTAGATCCGACGGAGTACTATGGCTACACCTTC CASSLDPTEYYGYTF
TRBJ2-1 NA NA TRBV7-9 TGTGCCAGCTCCCGGGGTGGAAATGAGCAGTTCTTC CASSRGGNEQFF
TRBJ2-7 TRBD2 NA TRBV7-9 TGTGCCAGCAGCTTGACCGGGACTAGCGTAGGCGACGAGCAGTACTTC CASSLTGTSVGDEQYF
TRBJ1-5 TRBD1 once TRBV15 TGTGCCACCAGCAGAGATGTTCGGCAGGGGGGCAATCAGCCCCAGCATTTT CATSRDVRQGGNQPQHF
TRBJ2-3 TRBD1 NA TRBV30 TGTGCCTGGAGTCAACAGGGGGCGCAAGATACGCAGTATTTT CAWSQQGAQDTQYF
TRBJ2-2 TRBD1 NA TRBV10-3 TGTGCCATCGGTTCGGACAGGGGCACCGGGGAGCTGTTTTTT CAIGSDRGTGELFF
TRBJ2-3 NA once TRBV5-1 TGCGCCAGCAGCTATGCGGGGACCACAGATACGCAGTATTTT CASSYAGTTDTQYF
TRBJ1-5 NA NA TRBV7-9 TGTGCCAGCAGCTCACAGGGCCCGCAGCCCCAGCATTTT CASSSQGPQPQHF
TRBJ2-1 TRBD2 once TRBV25-1 TGTGCCAGCAGCGAAGCGGGAGGCAATGAGCAGTTCTTC CASSEAGGNEQFF
TRBJ1-2 TRBD1 once TRBV3-1/TRBV3-2 TGTGCCAGCAGCAACGCAGGGGGAGAGTCTGGTGGCTACACCTTC CASSNAGGESGGYTF
TRBJ1-2 TRBD1 NA TRBV27 TGTGCCAGCGGTGTAGTAGGGACAGGGGGGGCCAACTATGGCTACACCTTC CASGVVGTGGANYGYTF
TRBJ1-2 NA NA TRBV7-9 TGTGCCAGCAGCCCGTCGGGAGGTCAAGGCTACACCTTC CASSPSGGQGYTF
TRBJ2-7 NA NA TRBV27 TGTGCCAGCAGTTTTCAGGCTCAAGGCCATTACGAGCAGTACTTC CASSFQAQGHYEQYF
TRBJ1-2 NA NA TRBV29-1 TGCAGCGTCAATTCTCGACAGTGGGACTATGGCTACACCTTC CSVNSRQWDYGYTF
TRBJ2-7 NA few TRBV11-2 TGTGCCAGCAGCTTATATGCGGGGCTGAGCTCCTACGAGCAGTACTTC CASSLYAGLSSYEQYF
TRBJ2-1 TRBD2 NA TRBV19 TGTGCCAGTAGTAAGATAGCGGGAGGCTACAATGAGCAGTTCTTC CASSKIAGGYNEQFF
TRBJ2-5 NA NA TRBV20-1 TGCAGTGCTAACTCTCAAGAGACCCAGTACTTC CSANSQETQYF
TRBJ2-3 TRBD2 NA TRBV7-6 TGTGCCAGCAGCTTGGGACTAGCGGGAGAGTTTGGGCGCACAGATACGCAGTATTTT CASSLGLAGEFGRTDTQYF
TRBJ2-1 NA NA TRBV19 TGTGCCAGTAGTAGGGCGAGTACGGATGAGCAGTTCTTC CASSRASTDEQFF
TRBJ1-4 NA NA TRBV30 TGTGCCTCAGGGACTGGGGGGGAAAAACTGTTTTTT CASGTGGEKLFF
TRBJ2-3 TRBD2 NA TRBV10-1 TGCGCCAGCAGTGTGACTGGGACTAGCGGCACAGATACGCAGTATTTT CASSVTGTSGTDTQYF
TRBJ2-7 TRBD2 NA TRBV5-6 TGTGCCAGCAGCTTCGCAGGGGGATGGGGACTAGCGGGAGCCGAGCAGTACTTC CASSFAGGWGLAGAEQYF
TRBJ1-1 NA NA TRBV25-1 TGTGCCAGCAGTGAATTGGGGTCCAGGGGGAACACTGAAGCTTTCTTT CASSELGSRGNTEAFF
TRBJ2-7 NA NA TRBV18 TGTGCCAGCTCACCAGGAGGGAGCTCCTACGAGCAGTACTTC CASSPGGSSYEQYF
TRBJ2-3 TRBD2 NA TRBV10-1 TGCGCCAGCAGTGCACTAGCGCGAGGGGATACGCAGTATTTT CASSALARGDTQYF